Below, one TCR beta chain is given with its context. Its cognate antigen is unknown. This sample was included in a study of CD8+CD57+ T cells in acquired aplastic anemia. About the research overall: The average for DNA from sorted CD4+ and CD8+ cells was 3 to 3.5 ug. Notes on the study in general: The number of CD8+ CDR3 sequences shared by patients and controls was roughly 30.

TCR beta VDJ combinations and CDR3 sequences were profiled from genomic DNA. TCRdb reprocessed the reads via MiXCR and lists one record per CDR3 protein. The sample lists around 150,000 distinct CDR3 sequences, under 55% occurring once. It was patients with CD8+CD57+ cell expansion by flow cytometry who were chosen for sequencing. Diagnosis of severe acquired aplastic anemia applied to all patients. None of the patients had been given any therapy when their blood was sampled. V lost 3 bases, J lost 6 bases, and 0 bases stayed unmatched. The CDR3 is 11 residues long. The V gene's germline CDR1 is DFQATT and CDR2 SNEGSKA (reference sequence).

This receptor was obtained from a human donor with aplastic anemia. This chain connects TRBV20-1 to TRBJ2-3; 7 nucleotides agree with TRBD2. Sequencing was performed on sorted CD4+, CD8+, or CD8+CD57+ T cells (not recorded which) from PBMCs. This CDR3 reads CSARGGDTQYF. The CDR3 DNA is TGCAGTGCTAGGGGGGGGGATACGCAGTATTTT.